This T cell receptor beta chain came from a study of cytomegalovirus exposure and HLA in healthy donors. PCR involved 60 Vbeta and 13 Jbeta primers. Profiled with immunoSEQ multiplex PCR; TCRdb holds only in-frame clones, not every one. The sample gives more than 95,000 clones, around three quarters of which show up once; 1% to 1.5% is in the top ten. As regards this clone: Its target is unknown.

General study results and limits: Researchers reported that a few CMV-associated chains were confirmed in vitro as CMV antigen-specific.

Germline V lookup: CDR1 MDHEN, CDR2 SYDVKM. V shed 4 bases and J 1 base; nucleotides not matched to a gene: 8. The CDR3 has 16 residues. What was sequenced was PBMCs. The rearrangement joins TRBV28 to TRBJ2-7, with 9 bases lining up with TRBD2. The sequence derives from a female donor in good health and CMV-seronegative. CDR3 nucleotides: TGTGCCAGCAGTTCTCCGGGGACTAGCCAATCCTACGAGCAGTACTTC. It specifies CASSSPGTSQSYEQYF.